The sequence of this T cell receptor (beta chain) was determined in a study of a mutant IDH1 vaccine in newly diagnosed glioma. The CDR3 loop spans 17 amino acids. The ends lost 2 bases at V and 4 bases at J; junction bases unmatched: 5. Germline CDR1 reads MNHEY; CDR2 reads SMNVEV (reference sequence). As regards this clone: Antigen: not known.

Time point described: week 35, safety follow-up. With topical imiquimod, each dose of the vaccine consisted of 300 ug of mutant IDH1 20-mer peptide. The donor cohort comprised cases of new WHO grade 3 or 4 IDH1-mutant, ATRX-lost astrocytoma. Data came from immunoSEQ multiplex PCR; TCRdb stores just in-frame clones and leaves some out. The table has tens of thousands of clones, roughly 76% seen once; the top ten hold about 4.9%. This sample comprised PBMCs, obtained from a glioma patient whose treatment included an IDH1 peptide vaccine. This clonotype was obtained from a man aged 35-49 years with glioma. The chain couples TRBV27 to TRBJ2-1; 13 bases map to TRBD2. The CDR3 bases are TGTGCCAGCAGTTTAAGGGGACTAGCGGGACAATACAATGAGCAGTTCTTC. Residues: CASSLRGLAGQYNEQFF.